This T cell receptor (beta chain) was observed in a study of blood T cell repertoires in COVID-19. Turning to the study itself: Samples came from the United States, Italy and Spain, spanning acute and convalescent COVID-19. In each case, the material was cDNA or gDNA derived from T cells, B-cell-depleted T cells, or PBMCs.

Source study methods: Counts of nucleated cells, estimated from reference gene primer amplification, were obtained. Assay used: immunoSEQ multiplex PCR; TCRdb lists only in-frame clones, some missing. V and J calls and clone size are copied from that table; D and trimming were computed from the DNA. The table lists around 250,000 clones, 90% of them singletons. While infection was still active, Seattle patients were enrolled and then followed longitudinally. Sequencing used peripheral blood. This receptor was taken from a woman aged 55-69 years with COVID-19, enrolled during active disease.

In DNA, the CDR3 is TGTGCCAGCAGCGGGAGACGCAATGAGCAGTTCTTC. The encoded protein is CASSGRRNEQFF. J is TRBJ2-1 and V is TRBV5-8; possibly TRBD2 for D (5 bases). There are 12 residues in the CDR3. Trimming removed 4 bases from V and 6 bases from J, with 8 bases in between. Germline CDR1 and CDR2: SGHTS and YDEGEE.